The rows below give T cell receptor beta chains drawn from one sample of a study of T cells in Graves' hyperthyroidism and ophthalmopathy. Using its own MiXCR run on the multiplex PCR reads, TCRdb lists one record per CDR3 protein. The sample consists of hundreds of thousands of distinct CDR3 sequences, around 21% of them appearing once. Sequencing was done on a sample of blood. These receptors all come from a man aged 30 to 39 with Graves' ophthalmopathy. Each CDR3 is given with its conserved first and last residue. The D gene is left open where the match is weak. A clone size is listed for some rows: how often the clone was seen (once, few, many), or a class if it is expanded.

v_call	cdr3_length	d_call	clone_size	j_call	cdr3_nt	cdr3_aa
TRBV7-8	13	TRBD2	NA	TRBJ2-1	TGTGCCAGCGAACTAGCGGGAGGGGATGAGCAGTTCTTC	CASELAGGDEQFF
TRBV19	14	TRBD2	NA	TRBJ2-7	TGTGCCAGTAAGCGGACTAGCGGGGATTACGAGCAGTACTTC	CASKRTSGDYEQYF
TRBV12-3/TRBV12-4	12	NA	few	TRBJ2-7	TGTGCCAGCACAGAGGGGTCCTACGAGCAGTACTTC	CASTEGSYEQYF
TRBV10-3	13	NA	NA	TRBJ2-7	TGTGCCATCCTCCCCCAGGGGAGCGACGAGCAGTACTTC	CAILPQGSDEQYF
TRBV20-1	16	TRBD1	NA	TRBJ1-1	TGCAGTGCTAGAGACCGGGACAGGGCCTTTAACACTGAAGCTTTCTTT	CSARDRDRAFNTEAFF
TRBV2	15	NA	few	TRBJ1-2	TGTGCCAGCAGTGAAGGCTTCAGGGGAGGCTATGGCTACACCTTC	CASSEGFRGGYGYTF
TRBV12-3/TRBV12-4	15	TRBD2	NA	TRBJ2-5	TGTGCCAGCGCTATAACTGGAGGGAGGGAAGAGACCCAGTACTTC	CASAITGGREETQYF
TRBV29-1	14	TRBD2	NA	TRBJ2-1	TGCAGCGTTGAACTAGCGGGAGCCTACAATGAGCAGTTCTTC	CSVELAGAYNEQFF
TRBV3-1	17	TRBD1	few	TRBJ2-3	TGTGCCAGCAGCCAAGAGGCCCCGGGGACAGGGATAGATACGCAGTATTTT	CASSQEAPGTGIDTQYF
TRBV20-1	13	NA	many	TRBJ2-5	TGCAGTGCTAGTCGGTGGGGGAAAGAGACCCAGTACTTC	CSASRWGKETQYF
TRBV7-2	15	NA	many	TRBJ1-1	TGTGCCAGCAGCTTAGCGCTGGGGCAGGGCACTGAAGCTTTCTTT	CASSLALGQGTEAFF
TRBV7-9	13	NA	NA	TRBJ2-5	TGTGCCAGCAGCCCAGTTAGGGGGGAGACCCAGTACTTC	CASSPVRGETQYF
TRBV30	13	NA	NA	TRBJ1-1	TGTGCCTGGAGTGTAAGCGGCGGGACTGAAGCTTTCTTT	CAWSVSGGTEAFF
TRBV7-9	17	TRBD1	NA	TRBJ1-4	TGTGCCAGCAGCCCCGGGGAGGGGGCCCCAACTAATGAAAAACTGTTTTTT	CASSPGEGAPTNEKLFF
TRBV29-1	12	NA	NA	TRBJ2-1	TGCAGCGTTGGGGTTGGGAGAAATGAGCAGTTCTTC	CSVGVGRNEQFF
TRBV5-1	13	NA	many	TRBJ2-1	TGCGCCAGCAGCTTGGGCCTAGCAACTGAGCAGTTCTTC	CASSLGLATEQFF
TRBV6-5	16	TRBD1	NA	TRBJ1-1	TGTGCCAGCAGTTACACCGGGACAGCAATGAACACTGAAGCTTTCTTT	CASSYTGTAMNTEAFF
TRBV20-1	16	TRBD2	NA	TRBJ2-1	TGCAGTGCACCTCACCTGGGACTAGCGGAGTACAATGAGCAGTTCTTC	CSAPHLGLAEYNEQFF
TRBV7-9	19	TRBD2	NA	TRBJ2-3	TGTGCCAACAGCTTAACCTCCTGGACTAGCGGGAGGGTGACAGATACGCAGTATTTT	CANSLTSWTSGRVTDTQYF
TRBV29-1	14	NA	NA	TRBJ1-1	TGCAGCGTTGATACGGGGGGTAGTGGCACTGAAGCTTTCTTT	CSVDTGGSGTEAFF
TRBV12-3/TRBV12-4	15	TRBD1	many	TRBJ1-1	TGTGCCAGCAGTCCTGCCCGGGACAGGGGCACTGAAGCTTTCTTT	CASSPARDRGTEAFF
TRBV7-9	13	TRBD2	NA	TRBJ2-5	TGTGCCAGCAGCACGACTAGCACCCCGACCCAGTACTTC	CASSTTSTPTQYF
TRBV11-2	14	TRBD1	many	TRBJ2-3	TGTGCCAGCAGCATGACAGGGGGCACAGATACGCAGTATTTT	CASSMTGGTDTQYF
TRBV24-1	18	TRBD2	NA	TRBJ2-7	TGTGCCACCAGCTTCCCGGGACTAGCGGGGTTAACCCTTTACGAGCAGTACTTC	CATSFPGLAGLTLYEQYF
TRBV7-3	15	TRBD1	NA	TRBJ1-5	TGTGCCAGCAGCTCCCCCCCAGGGGGGGATCAGCCCCAGCATTTT	CASSSPPGGDQPQHF
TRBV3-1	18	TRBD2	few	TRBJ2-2	TGTGCCAGCAGCCAAGATAGGGGGACTAGAAGTCGCACCGGGGAGCTGTTTTTT	CASSQDRGTRSRTGELFF
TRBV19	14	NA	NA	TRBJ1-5	TGTGCCAGTAGTATAGTGGGGGGCCTACAGCCCCAGCATTTT	CASSIVGGLQPQHF
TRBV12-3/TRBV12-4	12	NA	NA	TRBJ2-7	TGTGCCAGCAGTTTTCGGGGGCTCGAGCAGTACTTC	CASSFRGLEQYF
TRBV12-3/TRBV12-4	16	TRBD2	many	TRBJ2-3	TGTGCCAGCAGCGGTTACGGACTAGCGTTCGCAGATACGCAGTATTTT	CASSGYGLAFADTQYF
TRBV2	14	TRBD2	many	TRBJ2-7	TGTGCCAGCAGCCCAGAAGGGAGGGGCTACGAGCAGTACTTC	CASSPEGRGYEQYF
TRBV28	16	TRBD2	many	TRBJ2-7	TGTGCCAGCAGTTCGAGGACTAGCGGGTCCGGGCGGGAGCAGTACTTC	CASSSRTSGSGREQYF
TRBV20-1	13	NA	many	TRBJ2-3	TGCAGTGCTTTAAGAGGGAGGACAGATACGCAGTATTTT	CSALRGRTDTQYF
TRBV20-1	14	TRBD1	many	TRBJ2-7	TGCAGTGCTGTGTGGACAGGGTTCTCCTACGAGCAGTACTTC	CSAVWTGFSYEQYF
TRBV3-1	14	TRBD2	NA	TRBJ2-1	TGTGCCAGCAGCCAAGGACTAGCGGGAGGAAAGCAGTTCTTC	CASSQGLAGGKQFF
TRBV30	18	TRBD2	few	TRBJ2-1	TGTGCCTGGGGAACCGGGACTAGCGGGAGTGGCATCAACAATGAGCAGTTCTTC	CAWGTGTSGSGINNEQFF
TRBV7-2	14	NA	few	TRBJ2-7	TGTGCCAGCAGCCCCCATGGAGGGCGGGACGAGCAGTACTTC	CASSPHGGRDEQYF
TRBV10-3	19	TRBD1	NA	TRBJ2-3	TGTGCCATCAGTGACAGGGGGCCAGCTCCAACCACTAGCACAGATACGCAGTATTTT	CAISDRGPAPTTSTDTQYF
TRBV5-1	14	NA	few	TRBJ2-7	TGCGCCAGCAGCCGGGAGGGACAGGACTACGAGCAGTACTTC	CASSREGQDYEQYF
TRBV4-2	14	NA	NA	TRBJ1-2	TGTGCCAGCAGCCAAGCTGGTGGATCCTATGGCTACACCTTC	CASSQAGGSYGYTF
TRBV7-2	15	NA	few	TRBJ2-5	TGTGCCAGCAGCTCCTCCGGACCAATACAAGAGACCCAGTACTTC	CASSSSGPIQETQYF
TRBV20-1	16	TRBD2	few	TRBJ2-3	TGCAGTGCCAAAGAAACCCCTAGCGGATTCACAGATACGCAGTATTTT	CSAKETPSGFTDTQYF
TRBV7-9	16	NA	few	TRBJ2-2	TGTGCCAGCAGCTCTGTCGAAGGCGGGACCACCGGGGAGCTGTTTTTT	CASSSVEGGTTGELFF
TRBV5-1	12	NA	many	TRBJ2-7	TGCGCCAGCAGCTTGGTAGAGCGGGAGCAGTACTTC	CASSLVEREQYF
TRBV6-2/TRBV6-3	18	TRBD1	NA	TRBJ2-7	TGTGCCAGCAGTTACTCGAAGCCAGGACAGGGCTTTCCCTACGAGCAGTACTTC	CASSYSKPGQGFPYEQYF
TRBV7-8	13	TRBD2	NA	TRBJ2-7	TGTGCCAGCAAGGGACTACGCTCCTACGAGCAGTACTTC	CASKGLRSYEQYF
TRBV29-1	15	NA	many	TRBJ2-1	TGCAGCGCCATGGAGGGCCTAACGACCTACAATGAGCAGTTCTTC	CSAMEGLTTYNEQFF
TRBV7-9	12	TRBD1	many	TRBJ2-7	TGTGCCAGCAGTCGACAGGGCAACGAGCAGTACTTC	CASSRQGNEQYF
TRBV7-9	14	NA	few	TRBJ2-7	TGTGCCAGCAGCTTAAGAACAGCCCCGGGGGAGCAGTACTTC	CASSLRTAPGEQYF
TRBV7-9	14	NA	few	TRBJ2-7	TGTGCCAGCAGCTTACAAGGGCGCACCTACGAGCAGTACTTC	CASSLQGRTYEQYF
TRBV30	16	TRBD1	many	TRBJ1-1	TGTGCCTGGAGTGTATGGACAGGGCCTTTGAACACTGAAGCTTTCTTT	CAWSVWTGPLNTEAFF
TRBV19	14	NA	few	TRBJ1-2	TGTGCCAGTGGGTCAGGGAGTTTCGCGGATGGCTACACCTTC	CASGSGSFADGYTF
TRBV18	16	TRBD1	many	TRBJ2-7	TGTGCCAGCTCACCATCCGAGGGGGCGGCCAGCTACGAGCAGTACTTC	CASSPSEGAASYEQYF
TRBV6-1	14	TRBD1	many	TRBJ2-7	TGTGCCAGCAGTTTTGGACAGGGGACCTACGAGCAGTACTTC	CASSFGQGTYEQYF
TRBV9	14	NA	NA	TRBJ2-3	TGTGCCAGCAGCCCCAGGACAGCCTCGGGTACGCAGTATTTT	CASSPRTASGTQYF
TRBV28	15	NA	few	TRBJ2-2	TGTGCCAGCACCCTAATGGACTTGAACACCGGGGAGCTGTTTTTT	CASTLMDLNTGELFF
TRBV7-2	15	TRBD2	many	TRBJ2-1	TGTGCCAGCAGGCTAGCGGGATCTAGCTACAATGAGCAGTTCTTC	CASRLAGSSYNEQFF
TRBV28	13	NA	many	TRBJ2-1	TGTGCCAGCAGTGGGGGGCTTTACAATGAGCAGTTCTTC	CASSGGLYNEQFF
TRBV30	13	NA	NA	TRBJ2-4	TGTGCCTGGAGTTCGGGGGGCTTAAACATTCAGTACTTC	CAWSSGGLNIQYF
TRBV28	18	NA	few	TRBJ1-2	TGTGCCAGCGACGGCGGATCCGCAGGGGCTAGGGGTAACTATGGCTACACCTTC	CASDGGSAGARGNYGYTF